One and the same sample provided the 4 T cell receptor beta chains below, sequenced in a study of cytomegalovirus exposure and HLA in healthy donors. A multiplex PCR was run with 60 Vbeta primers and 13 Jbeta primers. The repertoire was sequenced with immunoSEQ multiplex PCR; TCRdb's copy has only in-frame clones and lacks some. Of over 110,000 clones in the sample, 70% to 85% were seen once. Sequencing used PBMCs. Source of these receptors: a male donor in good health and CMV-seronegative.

The CDR3 bases are TGTGCCAGCAGTTCCCCAGGGGCAACTAATGAAAAACTGTTTTTT. Translating gives CASSSPGATNEKLFF. The V gene is TRBV27, the J gene TRBJ1-4; tentative D call: TRBD1 (6 bases). The length of the CDR3 is 15 residues. Germline V gene sequence: CDR1 MNHEY, CDR2 SMNVEV (reference sequence). Trimming left V 4 bases short and J 0 bases short, with 9 bases between.

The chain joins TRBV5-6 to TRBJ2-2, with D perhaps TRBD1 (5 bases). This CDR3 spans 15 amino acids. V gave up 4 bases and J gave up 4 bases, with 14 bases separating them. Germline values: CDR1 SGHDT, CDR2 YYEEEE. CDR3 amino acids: CASSLQGYLTGELFF. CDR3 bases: TGTGCCAGCAGCCTTCAGGGATACCTCACCGGGGAGCTGTTTTTT.

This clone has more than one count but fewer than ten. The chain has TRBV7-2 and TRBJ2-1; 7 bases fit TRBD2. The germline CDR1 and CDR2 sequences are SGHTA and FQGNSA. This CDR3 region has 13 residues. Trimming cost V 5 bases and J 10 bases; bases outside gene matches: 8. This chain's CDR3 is CASSPLGGGEQFF. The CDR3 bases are TGTGCCAGCAGCCCTCTTGGGGGGGGAGAGCAGTTCTTC.

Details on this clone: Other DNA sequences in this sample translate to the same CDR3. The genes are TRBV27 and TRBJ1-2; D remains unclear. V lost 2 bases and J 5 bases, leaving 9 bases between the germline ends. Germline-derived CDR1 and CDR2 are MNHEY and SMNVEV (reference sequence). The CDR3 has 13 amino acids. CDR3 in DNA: TGTGCCAGCAGTTTAGGGCAGTCATATGGCTACACCTTC. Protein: CASSLGQSYGYTF.